This T cell receptor (beta chain) was found in a study of blood T cell repertoires in COVID-19. About the study: Collection of acute and convalescent COVID-19 samples took place in the United States, Italy and Spain.

The CDR3 covers 14 residues. V lost 4 bases to trimming and J lost 4 bases, with 10 bases between them. Germline V CDR1 and CDR2: SGHTA, FQGNSA. As handled by the study authors: Amplification of reference gene primers provided the estimated nucleated cell counts. The method was immunoSEQ multiplex PCR; TCRdb's version includes in-frame clones alone and lacks a portion of them. That table furnishes V, J and clone size, whereas the DNA furnished D and trimming. There are fewer than 250,000 clones in the sample; roughly 90% occur only once, and 1.5% to 2% lies in the top ten. Sequencing was performed on peripheral blood. This rearrangement joins TRBV7-2 to TRBJ2-2; TRBD1 might be the D (6 bases). The sequence came from a man aged 65-85 years with acute or convalescent COVID-19. The CDR3 protein is CASSSQGFTGELFF. The CDR3 region has the DNA TGTGCCAGCAGCTCTCAGGGGTTCACCGGGGAGCTGTTTTTT.